Sequencing of this TCR beta chain was carried out in a study of response to subunit inactivated influenza vaccine. This clonotype appeared a few times. From germline, CDR1 is SGDLS and CDR2 YYNGEE. The CDR3 sequence is 15 residues long. The ends were cut back, 2 bases at V and 4 bases at J, with 12 bases in the middle. TCRdb re-called the RT-PCR reads through MiXCR, storing one row per CDR3 protein. The sample has about 530,000 distinct CDR3 sequences, 10% to 15% seen once. The V and J genes are TRBV9 and TRBJ2-2; the D call may be TRBD1 or TRBD2 (5 bases each). The receptor was isolated from a man aged 45-65 years who received an inactivated influenza vaccine. The specimen comprised PBMCs from blood, sampled on the day of vaccination. CDR3 sequence reads: CASSVSVGTTGELFF. The DNA for the CDR3 is TGTGCCAGCAGCGTTTCGGTTGGGACCACCGGGGAGCTGTTTTTT.